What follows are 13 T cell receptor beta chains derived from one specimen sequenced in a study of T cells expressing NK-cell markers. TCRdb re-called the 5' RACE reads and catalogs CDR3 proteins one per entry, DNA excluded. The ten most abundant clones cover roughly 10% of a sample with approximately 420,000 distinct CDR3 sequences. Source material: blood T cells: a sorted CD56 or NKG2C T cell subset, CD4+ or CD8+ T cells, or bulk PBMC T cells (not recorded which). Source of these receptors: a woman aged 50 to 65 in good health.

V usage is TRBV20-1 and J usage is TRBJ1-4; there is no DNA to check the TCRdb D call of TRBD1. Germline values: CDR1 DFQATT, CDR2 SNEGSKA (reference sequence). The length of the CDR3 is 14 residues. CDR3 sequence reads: CSAYPDGGDEKLFF.

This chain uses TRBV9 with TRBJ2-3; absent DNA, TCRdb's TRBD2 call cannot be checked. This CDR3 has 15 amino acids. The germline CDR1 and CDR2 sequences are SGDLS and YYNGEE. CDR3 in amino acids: CASSTRLAGSDTQYF.

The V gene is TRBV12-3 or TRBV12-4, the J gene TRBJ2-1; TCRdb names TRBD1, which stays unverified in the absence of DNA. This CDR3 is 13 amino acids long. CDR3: CASKGELGNEQFF.

CDR3 sequence: CSVGSGSTDTQYF. The chain is built from TRBV29-1 and TRBJ2-3; TCRdb outputs TRBD2, but without DNA this stays unchecked. This CDR3 comprises 13 residues. CDR1 is SQVTM and CDR2 is ANQGSEA in the germline V gene.

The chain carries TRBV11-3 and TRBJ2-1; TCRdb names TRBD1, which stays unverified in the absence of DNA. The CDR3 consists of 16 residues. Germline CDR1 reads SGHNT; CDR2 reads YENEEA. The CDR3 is CASSPRPEPPGNEQFF.

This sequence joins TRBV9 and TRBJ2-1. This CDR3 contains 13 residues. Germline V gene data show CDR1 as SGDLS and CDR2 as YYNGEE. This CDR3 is CASSVVMSNEQFF.

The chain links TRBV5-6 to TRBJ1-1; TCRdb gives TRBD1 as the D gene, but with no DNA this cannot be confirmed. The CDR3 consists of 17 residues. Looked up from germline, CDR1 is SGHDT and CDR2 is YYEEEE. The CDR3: CASSELRTPRRSTEAFF.

CDR3 amino acids: CSATGLAVVNEQFF. This rearrangement joins TRBV20-1 to TRBJ2-1; TCRdb's D call of TRBD2 is untestable without DNA. Per germline, CDR1 DFQATT and CDR2 SNEGSKA (reference sequence). This CDR3 spans 14 amino acids.

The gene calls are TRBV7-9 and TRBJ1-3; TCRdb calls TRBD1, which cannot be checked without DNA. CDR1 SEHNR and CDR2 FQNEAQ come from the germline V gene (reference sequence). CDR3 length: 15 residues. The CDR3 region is CASSQGTYGGNTIYF.

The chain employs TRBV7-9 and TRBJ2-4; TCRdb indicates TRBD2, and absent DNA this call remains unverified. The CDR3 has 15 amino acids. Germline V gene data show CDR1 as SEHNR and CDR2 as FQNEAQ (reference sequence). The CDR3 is CASSKSGIAKNIQYF.

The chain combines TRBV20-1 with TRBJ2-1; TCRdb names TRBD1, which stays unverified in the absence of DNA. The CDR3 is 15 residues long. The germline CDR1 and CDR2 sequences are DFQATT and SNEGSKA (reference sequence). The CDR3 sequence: CSALGPEGGKYEQFF.

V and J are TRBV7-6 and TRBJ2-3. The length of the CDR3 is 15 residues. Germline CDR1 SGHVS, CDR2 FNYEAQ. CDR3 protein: CASSLARESTDTQYF.

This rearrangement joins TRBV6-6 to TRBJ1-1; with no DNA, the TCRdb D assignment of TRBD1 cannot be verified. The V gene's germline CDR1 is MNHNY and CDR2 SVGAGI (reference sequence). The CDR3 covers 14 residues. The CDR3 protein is CASSYGRGPTEAFF.